The rows below give T cell receptor beta chains drawn from one sample of a study of neoadjuvant anti-PD-1 for oral cavity cancer. Measured with immunoSEQ multiplex PCR; TCRdb has only the in-frame clones, and not every one. The data show 63,000 or so clones, approximately 87% seen once. The source was PBMCs, collected after nivolumab (anti-PD-1) treatment. These receptors originate from a person aged 35-80 years with oral cavity squamous cell carcinoma. Both conserved end residues are part of each CDR3. D genes are given only for firm matches. Not all rows give a size; the values are once, few, many and, for expanded clones, a class.

abundance	d_gene	v_gene	j_gene	CDR3nt	CDR3aa
once	TRBD1	TRBV4-1	TRBJ1-5	TGCGCCAGCAGCCTCACGAAGACAGGGGGTTTTCAGCCCCAGCATTTT	CASSLTKTGGFQPQHF
few	TRBD1	TRBV10-3	TRBJ1-5	TGTGCCACTGGACAGGGAACATATAGCAATCAGCCCCAGCATTTT	CATGQGTYSNQPQHF
-	TRBD1	TRBV29-1	TRBJ2-7	TGCAGCGTTGACCGACAGGGAGTCGACGAGCAGTACTTC	CSVDRQGVDEQYF
-	TRBD2	TRBV19	TRBJ2-1	TGTGCCAGTAGTATCGGCGGGAGCCCCTACAATGAGCAGTTCTTC	CASSIGGSPYNEQFF
-	TRBD2	TRBV5-5	TRBJ2-3	TGTGCCAGCAGCCTTGGGGCTAGACTAGCGGCAGATACGCAGTATTTT	CASSLGARLAADTQYF
once	-	TRBV9	TRBJ1-3	TGTGCCAGCAGCACCCGCGGTGGGTTGGGATCTGGAAACACCATATATTTT	CASSTRGGLGSGNTIYF
-	-	TRBV7-9	TRBJ2-2	TGTGCCAGCAGCGTCAGGGTCCCAAACACCGGGGAGCTGTTTTTT	CASSVRVPNTGELFF
-	-	TRBV5-4	TRBJ1-2	TGTGCCAGCAGCCACCTAACAGGGTCCCTCTATGGCTACACCTTC	CASSHLTGSLYGYTF
-	-	TRBV30	TRBJ2-5	TGTGCCTGGAGTGCACAAGAGACCCAGTACTTC	CAWSAQETQYF
-	-	TRBV28	TRBJ1-5	TGTGCCAGCAGTTTACAAGGGAGGTGGAATCAGCCCCAGCATTTT	CASSLQGRWNQPQHF
-	TRBD2	TRBV7-3	TRBJ2-3	TGTGCCAGCAGCCCGACTAGCGGGGGGACAGATACGCAGTATTTT	CASSPTSGGTDTQYF
once	TRBD1	TRBV18	TRBJ1-6	TGTGCCAGCTCACAGGGACAGGGACAGAGCTCCTATAATTCACCCCTCCACTTT	CASSQGQGQSSYNSPLHF
-	-	TRBV7-6	TRBJ1-3	TGTGCCAGCAGCACGCGTCAGGGAGGAAACACCATATATTTT	CASSTRQGGNTIYF
-	-	TRBV5-1	TRBJ2-3	TGCGCCAGCAGCTTAACCGCACCCACAGATACGCAGTATTTT	CASSLTAPTDTQYF
few	TRBD2	TRBV2	TRBJ2-1	TGTGCCAGGCAGACTAGCGGGGGGGGTAGGTCCTACAATGAGCAGTTCTTC	CARQTSGGGRSYNEQFF
-	-	TRBV5-4	TRBJ1-1	TGTGCCAGCAGCTTAAGGGACACTGAAGCTTTCTTT	CASSLRDTEAFF
-	TRBD1	TRBV27	TRBJ2-1	TGTGCCAGCAGTGTACGACAGGGGGTCCGCAATGAGCAGTTCTTC	CASSVRQGVRNEQFF
-	-	TRBV30	TRBJ1-2	TGTGCCTCCAGGAGCCTAAACTATGGCTACACCTTC	CASRSLNYGYTF
-	-	TRBV29-1	TRBJ2-7	TGCAGCGTTGACAGGGTGGGGAGTGGGGTGTCCTTTAAGCAGTACTTC	CSVDRVGSGVSFKQYF
-	TRBD1	TRBV6-5	TRBJ1-2	TGTGCCAGCAGAGGGACAGGGGGGGTCTATGGCTACACCTTC	CASRGTGGVYGYTF